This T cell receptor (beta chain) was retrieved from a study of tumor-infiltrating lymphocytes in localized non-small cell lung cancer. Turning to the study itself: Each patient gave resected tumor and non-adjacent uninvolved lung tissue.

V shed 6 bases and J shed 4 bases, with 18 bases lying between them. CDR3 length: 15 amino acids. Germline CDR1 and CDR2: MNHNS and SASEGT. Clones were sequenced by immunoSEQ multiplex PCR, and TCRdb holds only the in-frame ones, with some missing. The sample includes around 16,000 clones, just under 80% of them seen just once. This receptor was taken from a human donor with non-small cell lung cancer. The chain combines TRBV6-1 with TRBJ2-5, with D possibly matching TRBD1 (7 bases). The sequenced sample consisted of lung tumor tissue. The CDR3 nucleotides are TGTGCCAGCAGGTTTAACTCAGGGGGAGGAGAGACCCAGTACTTC. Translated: CASRFNSGGGETQYF.